This T cell receptor (beta chain) derives from a study of blood T cell repertoires in COVID-19. For the study at large: From the United States, Italy and Spain came samples of acute and convalescent COVID-19. In each case, the material was cDNA or gDNA derived from T cells, B-cell-depleted T cells, or PBMCs.

The germline V gene has CDR1 SGHTA and CDR2 FQGTGA. The V segment lost 4 bases and the J segment 7 bases; nucleotides outside the gene matches: 11. There are 16 residues in the CDR3. As originally analysed: Cell counts per sample came from amplifying reference gene primers. Clones were read by immunoSEQ multiplex PCR, and TCRdb kept only the in-frame ones, dropping some. V, J and clone size are those of that table, while D and trimming were read from the DNA. The data contain roughly 80,000 clones, under 85% of them singletons. Sequencing was carried out using peripheral blood. The rearrangement links TRBV7-3 to TRBJ2-1, with 9 bases that match TRBD2. This TCR was sampled from a human donor in a cohort sampled during active COVID-19. Written as DNA, the CDR3 is TGTGCCAGCAGCTCACGAGCGACTAGCGGCACGAATGAGCAGTTCTTC. This encodes CASSSRATSGTNEQFF.